These 7 T cell receptor beta chains were all obtained from the same sample, sequenced in a study of beta chain features in type 1 diabetes. Sequencing targeted expressed TCRB transcripts, as all isolated RNA had been reverse transcribed. Using immunoSEQ multiplex PCR, the repertoire was profiled, and TCRdb retains in-frame clones only, with some absent. This repertoire shows roughly 150,000 clones, roughly 10% found once; its top ten account for about 1.9%. Sequencing input: central memory CD4+ T cells from blood. All receptors derive from a man aged 18 to 30 in good health.

Many counts were recorded for this clone. The gene calls are TRBV6-6 and TRBJ2-4, with TRBD2 identical over 12 bases. With V trimmed by 6 bases and J by 4 bases, 7 bases remained unmatched. The CDR3 runs 16 residues. Looked up from germline, CDR1 is MNHNY and CDR2 is SVGAGI (reference sequence). The CDR3 DNA reads as TGTGCCAGCAGCACCGGGACTAGCGGGTTGAAAAACATTCAGTACTTC. The encoded protein is CASSTGTSGLKNIQYF.

The genes are TRBV28 and TRBJ1-2, with D perhaps TRBD1 (5 bases). The CDR3 loop spans 15 amino acids. Germline V gives CDR1 MDHEN, CDR2 SYDVKM. The ends were cut back, 5 bases at V and 0 bases at J, with 13 bases in the middle. As DNA, the CDR3 is TGTGCCAGCAGTCCCGGGGGGAAAGCTAACTATGGCTACACCTTC. Its translation: CASSPGGKANYGYTF.

The chain combines TRBV6-5 with TRBJ1-6; D not resolved. V lost 2 bases, J lost 6 bases, and 8 bases lay in between. The CDR3 contains 14 residues. CDR1 is MNHEY and CDR2 is SVGAGI in the germline V gene. The CDR3 is CASSYGRINSPLHF. CDR3 DNA: TGTGCCAGCAGTTACGGGCGGATTAATTCACCCCTCCACTTT.

This clone was counted between two and nine times. V usage is TRBV7-3 and J usage is TRBJ2-1; D gene uncertain. The germline V gene has CDR1 SGHTA and CDR2 FQGTGA. Trimming removed 2 bases from V and 0 bases from J, with 11 bases in between. The CDR3 is made up of 16 amino acids. The CDR3 nucleotides read TGTGCCAGCAGCTTAGCCGCCTCGGGCTCCTACAATGAGCAGTTCTTC. Its protein is CASSLAASGSYNEQFF.

A few counts support this clone. J is TRBJ2-3 and V is TRBV10-3; D may be TRBD1 or TRBD2 (5 bases each). This CDR3 has 15 residues. Trimming stripped 4 bases from V and 3 bases from J, with 14 bases between. Germline V gene lookup returns CDR1 ENHRY and CDR2 SYGVKD. The CDR3 loop reads CAISAGSGATDTQYF. In nucleotides, the CDR3 is TGTGCCATCAGTGCTGGGTCCGGGGCGACAGATACGCAGTATTTT.

V is TRBV5-6 and J is TRBJ2-4; TRBD2 is a possible D gene (6 bases). Germline assignment: CDR1 SGHDT and CDR2 YYEEEE. The CDR3 covers 15 residues. The V and J ends lost 6 bases and 0 bases respectively, with 13 bases between them. The chain's CDR3 is CASNLGGLAKNIQYF. The CDR3 bases are TGTGCCAGCAACTTAGGAGGGTTAGCCAAAAACATTCAGTACTTC.

This clone was found a few times. V gene TRBV5-4 combines with J gene TRBJ1-4; the match to TRBD1 covers 8 bases. There are 15 residues in the CDR3. J was trimmed by 5 bases and V by 4 bases; bases with no gene match: 7. Germline-derived CDR1 and CDR2 are SGHNT and YYREEE (reference sequence). In DNA form, the CDR3 reads TGTGCCAGCAGCACAGGACAGGGCCAAAATGAAAAACTGTTTTTT. Translation gives CASSTGQGQNEKLFF.